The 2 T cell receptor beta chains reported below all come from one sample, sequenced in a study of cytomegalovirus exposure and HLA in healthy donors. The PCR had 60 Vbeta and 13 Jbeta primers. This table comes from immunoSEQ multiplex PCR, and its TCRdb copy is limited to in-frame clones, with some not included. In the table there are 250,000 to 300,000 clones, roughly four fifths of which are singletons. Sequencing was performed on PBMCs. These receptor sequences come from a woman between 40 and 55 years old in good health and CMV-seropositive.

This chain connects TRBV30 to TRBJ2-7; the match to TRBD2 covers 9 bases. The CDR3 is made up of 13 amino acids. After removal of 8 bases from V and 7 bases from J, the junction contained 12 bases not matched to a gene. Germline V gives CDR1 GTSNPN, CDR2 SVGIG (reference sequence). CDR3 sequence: CAGGGLAGREQYF. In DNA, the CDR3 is TGTGCCGGGGGAGGCCTAGCGGGAAGGGAGCAGTACTTC.

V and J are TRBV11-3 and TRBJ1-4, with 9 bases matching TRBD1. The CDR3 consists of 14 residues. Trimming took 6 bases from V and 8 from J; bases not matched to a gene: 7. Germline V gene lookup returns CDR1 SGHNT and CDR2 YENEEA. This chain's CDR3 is CASSPGQGYEKLFF. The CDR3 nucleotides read TGTGCCAGCAGTCCGGGACAGGGCTACGAAAAACTGTTTTTT. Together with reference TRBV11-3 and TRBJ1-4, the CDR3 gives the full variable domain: EAGVVQSPRYKIIEKKQPVAFWCNPISGHNTLYWYLQNLGQGPELLIRYENEEAVDDSQLPKDRFSAERLKGVDSTLKIQPAELGDSAVYLCASSPGQGYEKLFFGSGTQLSVL.